These 4 T cell receptor beta chains share one sample of origin, sequenced in a study of CD8+ T cells in alopecia areata. Sequencing templates came from extracted RNA that was reverse transcribed into cDNA. Produced via immunoSEQ multiplex PCR; TCRdb's table is partial and in-frame only. This sample has about 200,000 clones; under 40% occur once, and the top ten carry more than 0.4%. As for treatment: oral pan-JAK inhibitor, 5-10 mg twice daily. Specimen: CD4+ T cells sorted from blood, collected at approximately week 30, from a patient treated with tofacitinib. All receptors come from a human donor with alopecia areata.

The chain is built from TRBV19 and TRBJ2-1, with unresolved D. The V end was cut by 7 bases, the J end by 0 bases, with 7 bases between. Germline V CDR1 and CDR2: LNHDA, SQIVND (reference sequence). This CDR3 is built from 13 residues. CDR3 coding DNA: TGTGCCAGTAAACAGAGCTCCTACAATGAGCAGTTCTTC. The encoded protein is CASKQSSYNEQFF.

This chain connects TRBV4-2 to TRBJ1-5; 7 nucleotides align to TRBD1. Trimming removed 3 bases from V and 0 bases from J; junction bases left unmatched: 11. Germline CDR1 reads LGHNA; CDR2 reads YNFKEQ. This CDR3 spans 18 amino acids. CDR3 nucleotides: TGTGCCAGCAGCCATTCCACCTCAGGGGGACCTAGCAATCAGCCCCAGCATTTT. This encodes CASSHSTSGGPSNQPQHF.

Only a few counts were recorded for this clone. The chain recombines TRBV28 with TRBJ1-1; tentative D call: TRBD1 (6 bases). CDR1 and CDR2 from the germline V gene are MDHEN and SYDVKM. V dropped 2 bases and J dropped 1 base, with 14 bases sitting between them. The CDR3 consists of 16 residues. In DNA, the CDR3 is TGTGCCAGCAGTTTAGGGACAACGAGTTCGAACACTGAAGCTTTCTTT. Its translation: CASSLGTTSSNTEAFF.

The genes are TRBV7-9 and TRBJ2-2, with TRBD1 identical over 8 bases. CDR3 size: 16 residues. V gave up 5 bases and J gave up 2 bases; unmatched junction bases: 7. Germline CDR1 is SEHNR and CDR2 is FQNEAQ (reference sequence). In nucleotides, the CDR3 is TGTGCCAGCAGCCCCAGGGGGCTTCAAAACACCGGGGAGCTGTTTTTT. This encodes CASSPRGLQNTGELFF.